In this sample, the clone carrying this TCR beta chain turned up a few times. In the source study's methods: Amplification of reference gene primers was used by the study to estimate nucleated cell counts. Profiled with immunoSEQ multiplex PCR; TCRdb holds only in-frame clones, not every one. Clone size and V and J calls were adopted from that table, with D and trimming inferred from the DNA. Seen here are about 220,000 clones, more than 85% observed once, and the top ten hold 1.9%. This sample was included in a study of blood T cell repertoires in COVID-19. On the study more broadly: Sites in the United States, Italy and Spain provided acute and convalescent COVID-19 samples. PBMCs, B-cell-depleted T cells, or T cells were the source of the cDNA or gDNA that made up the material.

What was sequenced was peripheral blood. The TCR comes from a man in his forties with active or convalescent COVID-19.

CDR3 loop: CSASQWNTEAFF. The CDR3 region has the DNA TGCAGTGCTAGTCAGTGGAACACTGAAGCTTTCTTT. This sequence joins TRBV20-1 and TRBJ1-1; D unclear. V was cut by 3 bases and J by 1 base, with 6 bases left in between. Germline V gives CDR1 DFQATT, CDR2 SNEGSKA (reference sequence). The CDR3 covers 12 residues.